Given below is one TCR beta chain in context. This clone has more than one count but fewer than ten. The clone's antigen remains unknown. No base qualities exist here, and no much larger clone lies one base off it. This sample stems from a study of cytomegalovirus exposure and HLA in healthy donors (dated by TCRdb to 2016 to 2017). Regarding the research as a whole: According to an earlier analysis of a few hundred of the donors, roughly 180 million T cells yielded 117 million unique TCR beta sequences and approximately 280 Gb of sequence data. About 320 gigabases of sequencing data and approximately 85 million unique TCR sequences were included in an early release covering several hundred HLA-typed donors. Among the roughly 430 genotyped donors, around 81% belonged to the genetic ancestry cluster associated with self-reported Caucasian donors. The study was designed to test whether signatures of past pathogen exposure could be identified by cataloging public T cell receptors. The study used immunosequencing to profile the T cell repertoires of approximately 630 subjects and linked those repertoires to cytomegalovirus serostatus. In addition to the first cohort of 666 subjects, a separate validation cohort of approximately 130 different subjects was used. To predict cytomegalovirus infection status, the study brought together high-throughput TCR immunosequencing, statistical association of individual TCRs with disease status, and machine learning. A later analysis re-examined previously published TCR beta repertoires from more than 650 donors and added high-resolution HLA genotyping to investigate patterns of TCR occurrence. The later analysis used no new phenotypic data to find candidate immune exposures, relying instead on TCR beta sequences and their occurrence across donors. An earlier analysis of several hundred of the donors applied high-throughput TCR beta sequencing to assess whether each TCR beta V gene segment acted as functional or pseudogenic. Donor age, sex, ethnicity and CMV serostatus were compiled alongside the repertoire data. Genome-wide SNP genotypes for about 65% of the roughly 700 donors were used in a later genetic analysis, which treated that subset as a discovery cohort. All discovery cohort repertoires had been generated on a single sequencing platform. Class I and class II HLA loci were covered by the typing at four-digit resolution. Typing coverage varied by locus: roughly 620-640 donors for A, B, C, DRB1 and DQB1; about 520 for DQA1; around 570 for DPA1; around 450 for DPB1. Four or five DR-DQ haplotypes were handled as single units for association and clustering, since linkage in the cohort was strong. Among approximately 370 genotyped donors of the cohort, an average of around 240,000 unique TCR beta nucleotide sequences was sequenced per donor, of which about 20% were non-productive. The study at large found these results: Compared with the approximately 670-donor mean, donors in an Asian-associated ancestry cluster had fewer N-insertions in productive TCRs, according to a later genetic analysis. Because counts were too low, under 20 rarely observed V segments, including chromosome 9 orphons, were left out of the earlier analysis of several hundred of the donors. CMV serostatus was the only immune exposure information available for the cohort. A cluster of highly shared sequence variants was judged likely to be a technical artifact of the sequencing pipeline. HLA typing was unavailable for some donors at each locus, so association tests used only the typed subset. This cohort had only TCR beta chains sequenced, and the lack of alpha or paired-chain data limited which features could be detected. In a later analysis, HLA-associated TCR beta chains were found to be more clonally expanded and to have lower generation probabilities than equally common non-associated chains. When HLA alleles, especially DR and DQ, strongly co-occurred, TCR associations were difficult to assign to individual alleles. Across donors, most TCR sequences were observed very rarely, whereas some public TCRs were present in many individuals. A further reported finding was that TCR beta sequences accurately predicted the HLA-A and HLA-B alleles for most subjects in the first cohort. Linkage disequilibrium might explain the correlated functional status among segregating V segments, but an unknown experimental factor could not be excluded. A few of the identified cytomegalovirus-associated TCR beta chains were confirmed in vitro to be specific for cytomegalovirus antigens. Sequencing depth was assumed to be roughly uniform across donors in the presence/absence analyses, though that assumption may not hold. In an earlier analysis of several hundred of the donors, most TCR beta V segments were observed in productive rearrangements about 90% or about 30% of the time, broadly matching IMGT annotations. Several of the top co-occurrence clusters appeared to be linked to parvovirus B19, influenza, CMV and Epstein-Barr virus, according to a later analysis. In a later analysis, TCR association rates were found to vary across HLA loci, with the most associated TCRs seen for DRB1 alleles and the fewest for HLA-C alleles. In both the original and validation cohorts, the classifier was reported to diagnose cytomegalovirus status with high specificity and sensitivity. According to a later analysis, most CMV-associated TCR beta chains appeared to be HLA-restricted, and the HLA associations seemed to be driven largely by CMV exposure. It was suggested by the authors that the approach could potentially be generalized to other disease states and immunological phenotypes. The study listed 150 to 200 TCR beta chains as associated with cytomegalovirus. At a false discovery rate of 0.05, a later analysis linked 15,000 to 20,000 TCR beta sequences to specific HLA alleles. V-gene and J-gene trimming of TCR beta chains was associated with a missense DCLRE1C variant in a later genetic analysis, and the association was replicated in an independent cohort.

The cohort was made up of approximately 670 healthy bone marrow donors. At the time of sampling, every cohort member was nominally healthy, though immune exposures that went unrecorded were likely present. The donor was CMV seronegative and was included in the group of several hundred seronegative cohort members. Each donor provided a peripheral blood sample, and peripheral blood mononuclear cells were used for TCR beta sequencing. The Qiagen DNeasy Blood Extraction Kit was used to extract genomic DNA from the blood cell samples. The library was made by the immunoSEQ multiplex PCR assay. For the multiplex PCR, a mixture combining 60 forward primers for TCR Vbeta segments and 13 reverse primers for TCR Jbeta segments was used. A multiplex PCR assay on genomic DNA amplified the CDR3 region of rearranged TCR beta genes. Amplified TCR beta libraries were sequenced as 87-base-pair reads on the Illumina HiSeq System. Processing in the source paper ran as follows. In a later analysis, tens of millions of unique TCR beta chains were counted across the 500 to 850 repertoires, and roughly 11 million of these chains were shared by at least two donors. A nearest-neighbor algorithm error-corrected the raw reads and collapsed the reads into unique sequences, merging closely related sequences to remove PCR and sequencing errors. Alignment of CDR3 sequences to IMGT reference sequences was used to assign V, D and J gene segments. For a sequence to be retained, at least a six-nucleotide match to both a V gene segment and a J gene segment was required. A rearrangement was called productive if the CDR3 had no stop codons and remained in frame with V and J, and every other rearrangement was called non-productive. Following IMGT convention, CDR3 was defined as the stretch from the second conserved V-encoded cysteine up to the conserved J-encoded phenylalanine. Sequences without an unambiguous match to a single V gene segment were excluded from the earlier analysis of a few hundred of the donors. An earlier analysis of fewer than 750 of the donors called V segments functional above 56.7% productive rearrangements and segregating when the between-donor standard deviation exceeded 5%. To diagnose cytomegalovirus status from the catalog of TCR beta chain sequences, a statistical classification framework was built. A later analysis assigned V and J genes by comparing TCR nucleotide sequences with IMGT/GENE-DB human TR gene sequences. Using the TCRdist pipeline, a later analysis assigned CDR3 sequences along with most-parsimonious VDJ recombination scenarios. A later analysis defined each TCR beta chain by its CDR3 amino acid sequence plus V-gene family, and excluded reads lacking a unique V-gene family. In a later analysis, 450 to 600 highly shared, low-generation-probability nucleotide sequences were removed to address suspected cross-contamination and a sequencing artifact. In a later analysis, a clonal expansion index for each public chain was calculated from normalized within-repertoire ranks of inferred template counts. In a later analysis, generation probabilities were computed using a VDJ recombination model fitted to out-of-frame rearrangements, and the results were checked against IGoR. A later analysis scored TCR-TCR, TCR-HLA and TCR-CMV co-occurrence with hypergeometric tests, applying a repertoire-size bias correction to TCR pairs. A later analysis estimated false discovery rates by permuting HLA or CMV assignments 20 times. In a later analysis, co-occurring TCRs were grouped with DBSCAN, and TCRdist sequence similarity was added when clustering was performed within HLA-allele-positive subsets. Co-occurrence clustering excluded repertoires with fewer than 30,000 or more than 120,000 public chains, plus five with anomalous nucleotide sharing. Imported from immuneACCESS, the table was reduced by TCRdb to in-frame sequences with V and J called. These copies leave out some clones; in studies compared against another copy, an unresolved V gene accounts for under half, and the cause of the remainder is not known. D and trimming come from the DNA, and the V and J calls and clone size come from that table. Present in this sample are about 180,000 clones, about four fifths of which were seen just once. Approximately 2% of the sample is in the top ten clones.

Sample: PBMCs. The sequence was obtained from a woman aged 25 to 39 in good health and CMV-seronegative.

The encoded CDR3 is CASSGETGGVGTEAFF. The nucleotide sequence reads as follows: TGTGCCAGCTCAGGGGAGACAGGGGGCGTTGGGACTGAAGCTTTCTTT. This chain joins TRBV18 to TRBJ1-1; TRBD1 lines up with 10 middle nucleotides. V is cut back by 5 bases and J by 5 bases, with 11 bases in the junction unmatched. The CDR3, cysteine through phenylalanine, is 16 amino acids long. Of all the DNA, just the CDR3 is kept, 48 bases in frame from base 1. The germline V gene provides CDR1 KGHSH and CDR2 LQKENI.